This TCR beta chain was observed in a study of T cell clonotyping in hematopoietic cell transplantation. Overall study results and limits: Few recipient clonotypes overlapped donors; over 95% were de novo at given depth. No sorting was done, leaving CD4 and CD8 contributions mixed. Broader posttransplant TCR repertoire diversity was predicted by graft donor and pretransplant recipient Inverse Simpson Index values. Recipient TCR diversity dropped after transplant; expanded clonotypes rose from day 30 to 180.

The CDR3 extends over 14 amino acids. Germline V gene sequence: CDR1 SGHDT, CDR2 YYEEEE. V dropped 4 bases and J dropped 3 bases, with 13 bases sitting between them. To note about this clone: The target antigen is unknown.

The table came from immunoSEQ multiplex PCR; TCRdb's copy has only in-frame clones and leaves some out. The sample contains about 44,000 clones, about 93% of which appear only once. The sequenced material came from peripheral blood mononuclear cells. V usage is TRBV5-6 and J usage is TRBJ1-2; possibly TRBD1 for D (5 bases). This TCR derives from a woman between 50 and 59 years old in good health. Some clones in this sample may be carry-over from other donors' samples. CDR3 sequence (DNA): TGTGCCAGCAGCCTCGCGGGGCAGGACTATGGCTACACCTTC. Protein sequence: CASSLAGQDYGYTF.